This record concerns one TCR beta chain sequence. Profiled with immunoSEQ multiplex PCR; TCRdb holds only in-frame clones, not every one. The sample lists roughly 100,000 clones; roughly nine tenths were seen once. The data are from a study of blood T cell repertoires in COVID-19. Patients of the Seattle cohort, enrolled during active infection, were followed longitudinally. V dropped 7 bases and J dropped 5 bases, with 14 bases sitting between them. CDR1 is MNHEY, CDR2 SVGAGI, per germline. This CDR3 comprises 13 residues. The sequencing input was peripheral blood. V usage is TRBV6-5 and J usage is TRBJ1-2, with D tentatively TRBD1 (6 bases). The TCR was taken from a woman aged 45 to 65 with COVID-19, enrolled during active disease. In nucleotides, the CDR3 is TGTGCCAGCAAGTCAACACAGGGATATGGCTACACCTTC. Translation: CASKSTQGYGYTF.